The 31 T cell receptor beta chains presented below share a single source sample, sequenced in a study of CD8+ T cells in alopecia areata. Extraction and reverse transcription of RNA yielded cDNA as the sequencing template. Assay used: immunoSEQ multiplex PCR; TCRdb lists only in-frame clones, some missing. The sample consists of 100,000 to 130,000 clones, 59% of them appearing once. The sample was CD8+ T cells sorted from blood. The receptor set was obtained from a human donor in good health.

There are a few counts of this clone. The chain employs TRBV29-1 and TRBJ2-7, with 9 positions matching TRBD1. V gave up 6 bases and J gave up 5 bases; unmatched junction bases: 5. Looked up from germline, CDR1 is SQVTM and CDR2 is ANQGSEA. This CDR3 has 12 amino acids. This CDR3 reads CSVTGTGNEQYF. CDR3 DNA: TGCAGCGTGACCGGGACAGGGAACGAGCAGTACTTC.

This chain links TRBV7-9 with TRBJ1-2, with D possibly TRBD1 on 6 matching bases. The V end lost 5 bases, the J end lost 3 bases, and 13 bases lay between the germline ends. This CDR3 is 14 amino acids long. Germline loops: CDR1 SEHNR, CDR2 FQNEAQ (reference sequence). The CDR3 DNA is TGTGCCAGCAGCGAGTACAGGGAGGACTATGGCTACACCTTC. Translation: CASSEYREDYGYTF. Variable domain in full (rest from reference TRBV7-9 and TRBJ1-2): DTGVSQNPRHKITKRGQNVTFRCDPISEHNRLYWYRQTLGQGPEFLTYFQNEAQLEKSRLLSDRFSAERPKGSFSTLEIQRTEQGDSAMYLCASSEYREDYGYTFGSGTRLTVV.

The chain combines TRBV30 with TRBJ2-6; the D is unclear. The length of the CDR3 is 15 residues. V was trimmed by 1 base and J by 3 bases, leaving 10 bases between them. CDR1 is GTSNPN and CDR2 is SVGIG in the germline V gene (reference sequence). CDR3 DNA: TGTGCCTGGAGTGCAAGGGTTGATGGGGCCAACGTCCTGACTTTC. This encodes CAWSARVDGANVLTF.

V gene TRBV5-6 combines with J gene TRBJ2-1; D is ambiguous. The germline CDR1 and CDR2 sequences are SGHDT and YYEEEE. This CDR3 is built from 13 residues. The V end lost 1 base, the J end lost 3 bases, and 5 bases lay between the germline ends. CDR3 bases: TGTGCCAGCAGCTTGTACAGCTACAATGAGCAGTTCTTC. Its translation: CASSLYSYNEQFF.

The rearrangement uses TRBV27 and TRBJ1-4; possibly TRBD1 for D (6 bases). Trimming took off 5 bases at V and 8 bases at J, with 15 bases between the two ends. In germline, CDR1 is MNHEY, CDR2 SMNVEV (reference sequence). This CDR3 contains 14 residues. CDR3 nucleotides: TGTGCCAGCAGTACCCGGGGGCTGGGGGAAAAACTGTTTTTT. Its protein product is CASSTRGLGEKLFF.

Only a few counts were recorded for this clone. This chain links TRBV7-9 with TRBJ1-2; perhaps TRBD1 as D (5 bases). Deletions cut 5 bases from V and 3 bases from J, with 10 bases between. The CDR3 length is 13 residues. Germline V gene data show CDR1 as SEHNR and CDR2 as FQNEAQ (reference sequence). The CDR3 region is CASSGAGHYGYTF. The CDR3 nucleotides are TGTGCCAGCAGCGGAGCAGGGCACTATGGCTACACCTTC.

This chain joins TRBV9 and TRBJ2-3, with TRBD1 as a possible D gene (6 bases). V shed 0 bases and J shed 2 bases, with 10 bases lying between them. The CDR3 totals 15 residues. The germline gives CDR1 SGDLS, CDR2 YYNGEE. CDR3 loop: CASSVGGGYTDTQYF. The CDR3 DNA sequence: TGTGCCAGCAGCGTAGGTGGGGGCTACACAGATACGCAGTATTTT.

The rearrangement joins TRBV27 to TRBJ2-7, with D perhaps TRBD1 (5 bases). Germline V CDR1 and CDR2: MNHEY, SMNVEV (reference sequence). There are 12 residues in the CDR3. The V and J ends lost 4 bases and 7 bases respectively, with 11 bases between them. The CDR3 loop reads CASSSDSREQYF. The CDR3 DNA reads as TGTGCCAGCAGTTCCGACAGCCGGGAGCAGTACTTC.

V gene TRBV13 combines with J gene TRBJ1-5, with no clear D. CDR1 and CDR2 (germline): PRHDT, FYEKMQ (reference sequence). The CDR3 is 17 residues long. V was shortened by 5 bases and J by 0 bases, with 17 bases between the two germline ends. CDR3 DNA sequence: TGTGCCAGCAGCCTCATTGGGCAGGCAGATAGCAATCAGCCCCAGCATTTT. Translation gives CASSLIGQADSNQPQHF.

The rearrangement joins TRBV7-6 to TRBJ2-5; TRBD2 agrees at 11 bases. This CDR3 has 15 amino acids. V shed 5 bases, J shed 0 bases, and the junction held 2 bases outside the gene matches. Per germline, CDR1 SGHVS and CDR2 FNYEAQ. DNA of the CDR3: TGTGCCAGCAGCGAGACTAGCGGGGACCAAGAGACCCAGTACTTC. Translation gives CASSETSGDQETQYF. The full variable domain, its missing parts supplied by reference TRBV7-6 and TRBJ2-5, is GAGVSQSPRYKVTKRGQDVALRCDPISGHVSLYWYRQALGQGPEFLTYFNYEAQQDKSGLPNDRFSAERPEGSISTLTIQRTEQRDSAMYRCASSETSGDQETQYFGPGTRLLVL.

This clone was recorded only once. The CDR3 spells CAWSVGEPYGYTF. The CDR3 DNA reads as TGTGCCTGGAGTGTAGGGGAACCCTATGGCTACACCTTC. The J gene is TRBJ1-2, the V gene TRBV30, with a weak D call TRBD1 (5 bases). Trimming removed 0 bases at V and 4 bases at J, with 9 bases between. CDR1 and CDR2 (germline): GTSNPN, SVGIG (reference sequence). This CDR3 comprises 13 residues.

The chain combines TRBV10-2 with TRBJ1-4; D ambiguous. The CDR3 extends over 14 amino acids. The germline CDR1 and CDR2 sequences are WSHSY and SAAADI. The V end was cut by 6 bases, the J end by 4 bases, with 12 bases between. CDR3 sequence (DNA): TGCGCCAGCAGGGGCGAGGAGTATAATGAAAAACTGTTTTTT. Protein sequence: CASRGEEYNEKLFF.

The sample holds one count of this clone. J is TRBJ2-5 and V is TRBV25-1, with D possibly being TRBD1 (6 bases). V gave up 6 bases and J gave up 5 bases, with 16 bases separating them. The CDR3 is 14 amino acids. Germline-derived CDR1 and CDR2 are MGHDK and SYGVNS. The CDR3 is CASSLGHRMETQYF. The CDR3 DNA reads as TGTGCCAGCAGCTTGGGACACCGAATGGAGACCCAGTACTTC.

The chain has TRBV7-2 and TRBJ2-5, with 7 bases lining up with TRBD2. The V and J ends lost 5 bases and 1 base, in that order; junction bases with no gene match: 7. This CDR3 spans 15 amino acids. CDR1 SGHTA and CDR2 FQGNSA come from the germline V gene. CDR3 amino acids: CASSPLGGVQETQYF. In DNA, the CDR3 is TGTGCCAGCAGCCCGCTGGGGGGGGTCCAAGAGACCCAGTACTTC.

In this sample, this clone turned up once. This CDR3 is CASRQGGLAGELFF. The DNA for the CDR3 is TGTGCCAGCAGACAGGGGGGGCTTGCCGGGGAGCTGTTTTTT. The chain is built from TRBV6-6 and TRBJ2-2, with D maybe TRBD1 (8 bases). Germline loops: CDR1 MNHNY, CDR2 SVGAGI (reference sequence). There are 14 residues in the CDR3. V shed 6 bases and J shed 6 bases, with 14 bases lying between them.

The CDR3 loop reads CASSPGAGIQPQHF. Written as DNA, the CDR3 is TGTGCCAGCAGCCCGGGGGCAGGTATTCAGCCCCAGCATTTT. The rearrangement links TRBV25-1 to TRBJ1-5; D is perhaps TRBD1 (6 bases). Germline V lookup: CDR1 MGHDK, CDR2 SYGVNS. There are 14 residues in the CDR3. Trimming took 6 bases from V and 6 from J, leaving 15 bases between them.

V and J are TRBV6-6 and TRBJ2-1, with TRBD2 matching 8 bases. The CDR3 extends over 14 amino acids. The V segment lost 5 bases and the J segment 6 bases; nucleotides outside the gene matches: 6. CDR1 is MNHNY, CDR2 SVGAGI, per germline (reference sequence). Written as DNA, the CDR3 is TGTGCCAGCAGTCCATCCGCGGGGGGCAATGAGCAGTTCTTC. Translated: CASSPSAGGNEQFF.

The rearrangement links TRBV15 to TRBJ2-7; D is undetermined. The ends were cut back, 5 bases at V and 0 bases at J, with 14 bases in the middle. The CDR3 has 15 residues. Germline assignment: CDR1 LNHNV and CDR2 YYDKDF (reference sequence). The CDR3 region is CATSEDTIPSYEQYF. The CDR3 coding sequence is TGTGCCACCAGCGAAGACACGATACCCTCCTACGAGCAGTACTTC.

This chain links TRBV9 with TRBJ1-2; weak D call: TRBD1 (5 bases). The V and J ends lost 2 bases and 3 bases respectively, with 14 bases between them. The V gene's germline CDR1 is SGDLS and CDR2 YYNGEE. This CDR3 has 15 amino acids. CDR3 nucleotide sequence: TGTGCCAGCAGCGTCGACCCAGGGAACGACTATGGCTACACCTTC. Residues: CASSVDPGNDYGYTF.

This clone was found once. The gene calls are TRBV7-9 and TRBJ2-7; 7 positions match TRBD2. The CDR3 is made up of 13 amino acids. Trimming at V came to 2 bases and at J to 6 bases, leaving 4 bases not matched to a gene. CDR1 and CDR2 (germline): SEHNR, FQNEAQ (reference sequence). The CDR3 nucleotides are TGTGCCAGCAGCTTATCGGGCGGGGGCGAGCAGTACTTC. Translated: CASSLSGGGEQYF. The full variable domain, with the rest looked up from reference TRBV7-9 and TRBJ2-7, is DTGVSQNPRHKITKRGQNVTFRCDPISEHNRLYWYRQTLGQGPEFLTYFQNEAQLEKSRLLSDRFSAERPKGSFSTLEIQRTEQGDSAMYLCASSLSGGGEQYFGPGTRLTVT.

V gene TRBV2 combines with J gene TRBJ2-7, with TRBD2 as a possible D gene (5 bases). This CDR3 is built from 14 residues. Looked up from germline, CDR1 is SNHLY and CDR2 is FYNNEI. V gave up 4 bases and J gave up 4 bases, with 14 bases separating them. CDR3 amino acids: CASSVVARPYEQYF. The CDR3 DNA follows: TGTGCCAGCAGTGTGGTAGCGAGGCCTTACGAGCAGTACTTC.

This sequence joins TRBV7-8 and TRBJ2-7, with 9 positions matching TRBD1. The CDR3 is 20 amino acids. After removal of 2 bases from V and 0 bases from J, the junction contained 17 bases not matched to a gene. The germline V gene encodes CDR1 SGHVS and CDR2 FQNEAQ. As DNA, the CDR3 is TGTGCCAGCAGCTTATCTATTCTGGGGGTAGGGACAGGGACCTCCTACGAGCAGTACTTC. It specifies CASSLSILGVGTGTSYEQYF.

This chain links TRBV7-9 with TRBJ1-5, with TRBD1 matching over 8 bases. Germline V gives CDR1 SEHNR, CDR2 FQNEAQ (reference sequence). Trimming at V came to 4 bases and at J to 6 bases, leaving 5 bases not matched to a gene. The CDR3 runs 14 residues. CDR3 amino acids: CASSSTGVAQPQHF. The CDR3 coding sequence is TGTGCCAGCAGCTCGACAGGGGTAGCTCAGCCCCAGCATTTT.

This chain uses TRBV30 with TRBJ1-4; no definite D call. Germline values: CDR1 GTSNPN, CDR2 SVGIG (reference sequence). Trimming shortened V by 2 bases and J by 4 bases, and 11 bases separated the two germline ends. The CDR3 covers 14 residues. The CDR3 DNA follows: TGTGCCTGGAGTAGTGGGAGCGGTAATGAAAAACTGTTTTTT. Protein sequence: CAWSSGSGNEKLFF.

This clone was found a few times. The CDR3 spells CACWPGGSEKLFF. As DNA, the CDR3 is TGTGCCTGTTGGCCAGGGGGCTCCGAAAAACTGTTTTTT. The chain combines TRBV6-6 with TRBJ1-4; 8 positions match TRBD1. The CDR3 consists of 13 residues. Germline CDR1 is MNHNY and CDR2 is SVGAGI (reference sequence). Unmatched junction bases numbered 10, after V lost 11 bases and J lost 8 bases.

The rearrangement uses TRBV13 and TRBJ1-1, with 8 positions matching TRBD1. CDR3 size: 14 residues. Germline loops: CDR1 PRHDT, CDR2 FYEKMQ (reference sequence). With V trimmed by 5 bases and J by 4 bases, 6 bases remained unmatched. As DNA, the CDR3 is TGTGCCAGCAGCAAGGACAGGGCGGGCACTGAAGCTTTCTTT. Translation gives CASSKDRAGTEAFF. The complete variable domain, with remaining parts taken from reference TRBV13 and TRBJ1-1, reads AAGVIQSPRHLIKEKRETATLKCYPIPRHDTVYWYQQGPGQDPQFLISFYEKMQSDKGSIPDRFSAQQFSDYHSELNMSSLELGDSALYFCASSKDRAGTEAFFGQGTRLTVV.

CDR3 amino acids: CASSAGQGKYYEQYF. The CDR3, as DNA: TGTGCCAGCAGTGCCGGACAGGGGAAGTATTACGAGCAGTACTTC. This chain uses TRBV25-1 with TRBJ2-7, with 9 bases fitting TRBD1. Trimming cost V 4 bases and J 4 bases; bases outside gene matches: 8. The CDR3 covers 15 residues. Per germline, CDR1 MGHDK and CDR2 SYGVNS.

The J gene is TRBJ1-2, the V gene TRBV4-1, with TRBD1 identical over 8 bases. With V trimmed by 0 bases and J by 7 bases, 7 bases remained unmatched. Germline loops: CDR1 MGHRA, CDR2 YSYEKL. The CDR3 has 15 residues. The CDR3 DNA is TGCGCCAGCAGCCAAGATCAGGGACAGGTTTTTGGCTACACCTTC. It yields the protein CASSQDQGQVFGYTF.

This chain links TRBV27 with TRBJ2-4; 15 bases line up with TRBD2. Germline V lookup: CDR1 MNHEY, CDR2 SMNVEV (reference sequence). The CDR3 extends over 18 amino acids. Unmatched junction bases numbered 5, after V lost 5 bases and J lost 0 bases. Here the CDR3 reads CASSGTSGGHLAKNIQYF. Here the CDR3 DNA reads TGTGCCAGCAGTGGGACTAGCGGGGGGCATCTAGCCAAAAACATTCAGTACTTC.

V is TRBV9 and J is TRBJ1-2, with a weak D call TRBD1 (5 bases). CDR1 is SGDLS, CDR2 YYNGEE, per germline. The CDR3 length is 14 residues. The V end lost 4 bases, the J end lost 3 bases, and 13 bases lay between the germline ends. CDR3 amino acids: CASSLNQGDYGYTF. Here the CDR3 DNA reads TGTGCCAGCAGCCTGAACCAGGGAGACTATGGCTACACCTTC. Complete variable domain (other parts from reference TRBV9 and TRBJ1-2): DSGVTQTPKHLITATGQRVTLRCSPRSGDLSVYWYQQSLDQGLQFLIQYYNGEERAKGNILERFSAQQFPDLHSELNLSSLELGDSALYFCASSLNQGDYGYTFGSGTRLTVV.

This clone appeared a single time. The chain links TRBV30 to TRBJ1-5; a possible D gene is TRBD1 (5 bases). The CDR3 has 15 amino acids. The V and J ends lost 2 bases and 2 bases respectively, with 13 bases between them. CDR1 and CDR2 (germline): GTSNPN, SVGIG (reference sequence). DNA for the CDR3: TGTGCCTGGAGTTGGGAAGGGGATGGCAATCAGCCCCAGCATTTT. It yields the protein CAWSWEGDGNQPQHF. The whole variable domain, filled in from reference TRBV30 and TRBJ1-5, reads SQTIHQWPATLVQPVGSPLSLECTVEGTSNPNLYWYRQAAGRGLQLLFYSVGIGQISSEVPQNLSASRPQDRQFILSSKKLLLSDSGFYLCAWSWEGDGNQPQHFGDGTRLSIL.